This T cell receptor beta chain is drawn from a study of blood T cells in healthy people across ages. Looked up from germline, CDR1 is MNHEY and CDR2 is SVGAGI. Losses at the gene ends were 5 bases for V and 5 bases for J; bases not matched to a gene: 12. This CDR3 region has 16 residues. With regard to this clonotype: The antigen is unknown.

Study-level findings and limits: With age, beta diversity per million T cells declined roughly linearly, significantly by approximately 41. It was not possible, with unsorted PBMCs, to conclusively compare naive and antigen-experienced cells.

Alongside a J-beta primer mix, a sample-barcoded 5' primer served in a second PCR lasting about 7 to 12 cycles. TCRdb called the 5' RACE reads again in MiXCR, with one record for every CDR3 protein. The table records hundreds of thousands of distinct CDR3 sequences, 56% of them present only once. This chain joins TRBV6-5 and TRBJ2-5; 9 bases match TRBD1. The sequence was collected from a man aged 35-49 years in good health. Sequenced input: blood. CDR3: CASSPDRGSSSETQYF. CDR3 nucleotide sequence: TGTGCCAGCAGTCCGGACAGGGGCTCCTCTTCGGAGACCCAGTACTTC.